This TCR beta chain came from a study of T-cell memory formation after mild COVID-19. Study outcomes and limitations: From day 15 to 85, contracting clones were balanced between CD4 and CD8, whereas later expanders leaned toward CD4+. Among CD4+ contracting clones, most were CM and EM, and CD8+ ones EMRA. The authors did not confirm SARS-CoV-2 specificity of second-wave clones peaking day 37.

A few counts support this clonotype. What it binds is unknown. Germline V CDR1 and CDR2: MDHEN, SYDVKM. The CDR3 spans 12 residues. Trimming removed 5 bases at V and 4 bases at J, with 9 bases between. TCRalpha and TCRbeta libraries used 5'RACE with constant-segment primers and UMIs. TCRdb called the 5' RACE reads again in MiXCR, with one record for every CDR3 protein. This sample has approximately 300,000 distinct CDR3 sequences, with over 7% found just once. The V gene is TRBV28, the J gene TRBJ2-7; perhaps TRBD2 as D (6 bases). The sequence derives from a man younger than 35 who had mild COVID-19 (a few samples of this study predate the infection). Cell type and time point are not known. The sample comprised PBMCs or a T cell subset sorted from them (not recorded which). CDR3 loop: CASSEGRYEQYV. CDR3 sequence (DNA): TGTGCCAGCAGTGAGGGGAGGTACGAGCAGTACGTC.